This T cell receptor (beta chain) originates from a study of T cell responses to AZD1222 COVID-19 vaccine. The CDR3 sequence is 16 residues long. V was trimmed by 1 base and J by 5 bases, leaving 15 bases between them. Germline assignment: CDR1 SGHTA and CDR2 FQGNSA. The repertoire was sequenced with immunoSEQ multiplex PCR; TCRdb's copy has only in-frame clones and lacks some. This sample has roughly 100,000 clones; 82% occur once, and the top ten carry approximately 5%. This chain connects TRBV7-2 to TRBJ2-1; weak D call: TRBD2 (6 bases). This receptor was identified in an adult in good health. This specimen was peripheral blood, taken on day 0 of AZD1222 vaccination. The DNA of the CDR3 is TGTGCCAGCAGCTTAGTGGGTAGCGGTGATGACAATGAGCAGTTCTTC. It encodes CASSLVGSGDDNEQFF.